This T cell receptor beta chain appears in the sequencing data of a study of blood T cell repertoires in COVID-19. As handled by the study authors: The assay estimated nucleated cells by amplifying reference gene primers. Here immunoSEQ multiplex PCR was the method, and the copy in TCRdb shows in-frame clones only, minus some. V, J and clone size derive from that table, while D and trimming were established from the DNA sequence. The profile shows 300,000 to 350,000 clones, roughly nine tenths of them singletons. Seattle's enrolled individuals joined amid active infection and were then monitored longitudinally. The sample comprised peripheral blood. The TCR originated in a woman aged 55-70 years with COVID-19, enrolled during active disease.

CDR3 region: CASSDIQVAKNIQYF. The CDR3 coding sequence is TGTGCCAGCAGTGATATACAGGTAGCCAAAAACATTCAGTACTTC. V usage is TRBV6-1 and J usage is TRBJ2-4; perhaps TRBD1 as D (5 bases). CDR1 is MNHNS, CDR2 SASEGT, per germline. The ends were cut back, 3 bases at V and 0 bases at J, with 9 bases in the middle. The CDR3 is 15 residues long.